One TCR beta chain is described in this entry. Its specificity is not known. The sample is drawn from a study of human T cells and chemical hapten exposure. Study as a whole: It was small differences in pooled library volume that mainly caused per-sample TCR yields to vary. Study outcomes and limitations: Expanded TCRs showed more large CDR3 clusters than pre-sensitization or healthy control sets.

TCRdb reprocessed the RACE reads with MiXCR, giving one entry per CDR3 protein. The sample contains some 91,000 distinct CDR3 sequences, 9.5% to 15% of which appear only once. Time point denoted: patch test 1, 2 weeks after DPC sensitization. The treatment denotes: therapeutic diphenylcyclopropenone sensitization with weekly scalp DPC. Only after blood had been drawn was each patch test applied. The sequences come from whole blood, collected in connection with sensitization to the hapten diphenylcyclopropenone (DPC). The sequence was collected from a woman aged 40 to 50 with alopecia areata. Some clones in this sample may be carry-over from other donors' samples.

CDR3 amino acids: CASSQGASWGKGDTQYF. The DNA of the CDR3 is TGCGCCAGCAGCCAGGGGGCTTCTTGGGGGAAAGGAGATACGCAGTATTTT. The chain couples TRBV4-3 to TRBJ2-3, with a tentative D call TRBD1 (6 bases). This CDR3 comprises 17 residues. In germline, CDR1 is LGHNA, CDR2 YSLEER. Trimming removed 3 bases at V and 5 bases at J, with 21 bases between.